This is a list of T cell receptor beta chains from one sample in a study of OX40 agonist ivuxolimab in advanced cancers. Clones were read by immunoSEQ multiplex PCR, and TCRdb kept only the in-frame ones, dropping some. The data show about 55,000 clones, around 82% seen once. The specimen was CD4+ or CD8+ T cells sorted from blood, collected in a trial of the OX40 agonist ivuxolimab. The receptors were gathered from an adult with an advanced solid tumor such as melanoma, head and neck, liver or kidney cancer. Each CDR3 is given with its conserved first and last residue. A D gene is named only where the DNA matches it firmly. Not all rows give a size; the values are once, few, many and, for expanded clones, a class.

v_call	j_call	cdr3_length	d_call	clone_size	cdr3_nt	cdr3_aa
TRBV10-3	TRBJ2-7	13	NA	NA	TGTGCCATCAGTGAAGTCCAGCTACGCGGGCAGTACTTC	CAISEVQLRGQYF
TRBV10-3	TRBJ1-3	14	NA	few	TGTGCCATCAGTGATAGCGGGGGCGGAAACACCATATATTTT	CAISDSGGGNTIYF
TRBV25-1	TRBJ1-1	13	NA	NA	TGTGCCAGCAGTATAAAGGGTGGCACTGAAGCTTTCTTT	CASSIKGGTEAFF
TRBV7-2	TRBJ2-7	14	TRBD2	NA	TGTGCCAGCAGCTTAGGACTAGCCCCCTACGAGCAGTACTTC	CASSLGLAPYEQYF
TRBV7-2	TRBJ1-2	13	NA	NA	TGTGCCAGCAGCTTAGAACAGATATATGGCTACACCTTC	CASSLEQIYGYTF
TRBV7-6	TRBJ1-5	13	NA	few	TGTGCCAGCAGCTTAGAGTGGGGTCAGCCCCAGCATTTT	CASSLEWGQPQHF
TRBV7-3	TRBJ1-1	14	TRBD1	NA	TGTGCCAGCAGCCAGAGGGACAGGGGGACTGAAGCTTTCTTT	CASSQRDRGTEAFF
TRBV11-3	TRBJ1-1	14	NA	NA	TGTGCCAGCAGCTCCCGGAGACTCGGGGGTGAAGCTTTCTTT	CASSSRRLGGEAFF
TRBV11-2	TRBJ2-5	16	TRBD2	NA	TGTGCCAGCAGCCTCGGTTATGGCGGGAGGGCAGAGACCCAGTACTTC	CASSLGYGGRAETQYF
TRBV25-1	TRBJ2-3	12	NA	medium-sized	TGTGCCAGCAGCCTTAGCACAGATACGCAGTATTTT	CASSLSTDTQYF
TRBV23-1	TRBJ1-5	18	NA	NA	TGCGCCAGCAGTCAAGCGGACAGTTTTTGGGTTAACAATCAGCCCCAGCATTTT	CASSQADSFWVNNQPQHF
TRBV4-2	TRBJ2-5	12	NA	NA	TGTGCCAGCAGCCAAGATATGGAGACCCAGTACTTC	CASSQDMETQYF
TRBV5-1	TRBJ2-7	14	NA	NA	TGCGCCAGCAGGCCAGACAGGAGCCCCTACGAGCAGTACTTC	CASRPDRSPYEQYF
TRBV18	TRBJ2-4	20	TRBD1	NA	TGTGCCAGCTCACCCGGGACAGGGGGCAATAGGATTGGAACCAAAAACATTCAGTACTTC	CASSPGTGGNRIGTKNIQYF
TRBV5-4	TRBJ2-1	17	NA	NA	TGTGCCAGCAGCTTGGGCCGTCGAACTCTCTCCTACAATGAGCAGTTCTTC	CASSLGRRTLSYNEQFF
TRBV7-8	TRBJ2-7	15	TRBD1	once	TGTGCCAGCAGCGTAACCGGGACAGTCATGTACGAGCAGTACTTC	CASSVTGTVMYEQYF
TRBV6-1	TRBJ2-2	13	NA	once	TGTGCCAGCCACAGGGGGGGCACCGGGGAGCTGTTTTTT	CASHRGGTGELFF
TRBV7-6	TRBJ2-3	15	NA	NA	TGTGCCAGCAGCTTAGAAACCCGGAACACAGATACGCAGTATTTT	CASSLETRNTDTQYF
TRBV19	TRBJ1-5	17	TRBD1	once	TGTGCCAGTAGTACCGATGGGACAGTCATTATTAATCAGCCCCAGCATTTT	CASSTDGTVIINQPQHF
TRBV10-3	TRBJ2-3	12	NA	NA	TGTGCCATCAGTTTAGGGGCAGATACGCAGTATTTT	CAISLGADTQYF
TRBV5-1	TRBJ1-2	15	NA	NA	TGCGCCAGCAGGCAGAATGCGGGGGATGACTATGGCTACACCTTC	CASRQNAGDDYGYTF
TRBV6-1	TRBJ2-7	14	TRBD2	NA	TGTGCCAGCAAAGTGAGCGGGAACTCGGGGGAGCAGTACTTC	CASKVSGNSGEQYF
TRBV6-5	TRBJ2-3	13	NA	NA	TGTGCCACCCTCGTTCCAGGGGCAGATACGCAGTATTTT	CATLVPGADTQYF
TRBV21-1	TRBJ1-5	19	NA	NA	TGTGCCAGCAGCAAGGGGGGACCTCAGGGGCTTTATAGCAATCAGCCCCAGCATTTT	CASSKGGPQGLYSNQPQHF
TRBV5-8	TRBJ2-7	15	TRBD2	NA	TGTGCCAGCAGCAAAGGACTAGCGGGAGTTTACGAGCAGTACTTC	CASSKGLAGVYEQYF
TRBV11-3	TRBJ2-5	11	NA	NA	TGTGCCAGCAGTGGAATAGAGACCCAGTACTTC	CASSGIETQYF
TRBV18	TRBJ1-2	13	NA	NA	TGTGCCAGCTCACCACGACCCGGGGAGGGCTACACCTTC	CASSPRPGEGYTF
TRBV25-1	TRBJ2-1	14	TRBD2	NA	TGTGCCAGCAGTGAACTCGGTAGCGGGGGTGAGCAGTTCTTC	CASSELGSGGEQFF
TRBV30	TRBJ2-1	15	TRBD2	NA	TGTGCCTGGAGTGGGGTCGGACTAGCGGGCCATGAGCAGTTCTTC	CAWSGVGLAGHEQFF
TRBV5-1	TRBJ2-7	16	NA	NA	TGCGCCAGCAGCTTGAAAGGAGGGGCGGCCTCCTACGAGCAGTACTTC	CASSLKGGAASYEQYF
TRBV29-1	TRBJ2-7	15	NA	NA	TGCAGCGTTGATACCCCCGGGGGCTCCTCATACGAGCAGTACTTC	CSVDTPGGSSYEQYF
TRBV5-6	TRBJ2-3	17	TRBD2	NA	TGTGCCAGCAGCTTGGAGGGTAGCGGGAGTCTGACAGATACGCAGTATTTT	CASSLEGSGSLTDTQYF
TRBV7-6	TRBJ2-1	15	TRBD2	NA	TGTGCCAGCAGCGCCCGACTAGCGGGAGTCGAAGAGCAGTTCTTC	CASSARLAGVEEQFF
TRBV5-1	TRBJ2-5	17	TRBD1	NA	TGCGCCAGCAGCCCAAACCTCATGACAGGGGGGTTGGAGACCCAGTACTTC	CASSPNLMTGGLETQYF
TRBV7-3	TRBJ2-3	15	TRBD2	NA	TGTGCCAGCAGCCTAGCGGGAGGAAGGACAGATACGCAGTATTTT	CASSLAGGRTDTQYF
TRBV10-1	TRBJ2-2	15	NA	NA	TGCGCCAGCAGTGACAGTGGGACGAACACCGGGGAGCTGTTTTTT	CASSDSGTNTGELFF
TRBV4-2	TRBJ2-5	16	NA	NA	TGTGCCAGCAGCCAAGATGCCGGGGGAGGCCAAGAGACCCAGTACTTC	CASSQDAGGGQETQYF
TRBV7-2	TRBJ2-3	14	NA	few	TGTGCCAGCAGCTTAGTCGTTGTCACAGATACGCAGTATTTT	CASSLVVVTDTQYF
TRBV9	TRBJ2-1	15	TRBD2	once	TGTGCCAGCAGCGGGACTAGCGGAAGAGACAATGAGCAGTTCTTC	CASSGTSGRDNEQFF
TRBV18	TRBJ2-7	20	NA	NA	TGTGCCAGCTCACACGGGGCACGGGGAAGGGACCTATCAAGCTCCTACGAGCAGTACTTC	CASSHGARGRDLSSSYEQYF
TRBV30	TRBJ2-2	13	NA	NA	TGTGCCTGGAATACAAGGAACACCGGGGAGCTGTTTTTT	CAWNTRNTGELFF